This is a list of T cell receptor beta chains from one sample in a study of long-term antiretroviral therapy in people with HIV. Repertoires were generated with immunoSEQ multiplex PCR, while TCRdb's copy carries only in-frame clones and drops some. The sample consists of 25,000 or so clones, roughly nine tenths of them appearing once. The input for sequencing was unsorted PBMCs, taken 1.9 years after starting antiretroviral therapy. All receptors come from a woman in her twenties or thirties with HIV. CDR3s include the opening cysteine and the closing phenylalanine or tryptophan. Each record gives: clone size, D gene, V gene, J gene, CDR3 DNA, CDR3 protein. A D gene is named only where the DNA matches it firmly. Clone size is stated in some rows and not others, as once, few, many or a class when expanded.

clone_size: .
d_call: .
v_call: TRBV10-1
j_call: TRBJ2-2
cdr3_nt: TGCGCCAGCAGTGGGGCGCTCCTTACCGGGGAGCTGTTTTTT
cdr3_aa: CASSGALLTGELFF

clone_size: .
d_call: .
v_call: TRBV30
j_call: TRBJ2-5
cdr3_nt: TGTGCCTGGAGTGCCAGGGAGACCCAGTACTTC
cdr3_aa: CAWSARETQYF

clone_size: .
d_call: .
v_call: TRBV14
j_call: TRBJ2-2
cdr3_nt: TGTGCCAGCAGCCAAGATTACACCGGGGAGCTGTTTTTT
cdr3_aa: CASSQDYTGELFF

clone_size: .
d_call: .
v_call: TRBV11-3
j_call: TRBJ2-3
cdr3_nt: TGTGCCAGCAGCTTAAGAGCAGATACGCAGTATTTT
cdr3_aa: CASSLRADTQYF

clone_size: .
d_call: TRBD1
v_call: TRBV9
j_call: TRBJ1-1
cdr3_nt: TGTGCCAGCAGCGCGAGGACAGGGGGCACTGAAGCTTTCTTT
cdr3_aa: CASSARTGGTEAFF

clone_size: .
d_call: TRBD1
v_call: TRBV5-1
j_call: TRBJ2-3
cdr3_nt: TGCGCCAGCAGCTTGGAGGGACAGACCACAGATACGCAGTATTTT
cdr3_aa: CASSLEGQTTDTQYF

clone_size: once
d_call: .
v_call: TRBV27
j_call: TRBJ1-6
cdr3_nt: TGTGCCAGCAGTTCAAAACCGAAGTCCTATAATTCACCCCTCCACTTT
cdr3_aa: CASSSKPKSYNSPLHF

clone_size: .
d_call: .
v_call: TRBV5-4
j_call: TRBJ2-2
cdr3_nt: TGTGCCAGCAGCCCCCGCCGGGGGGCAGGGACCGGGGAGCTGTTTTTT
cdr3_aa: CASSPRRGAGTGELFF

clone_size: .
d_call: .
v_call: TRBV5-1
j_call: TRBJ1-1
cdr3_nt: TGCGCCAGCAGCTTCGGCACAATTAACACTGAAGCTTTCTTT
cdr3_aa: CASSFGTINTEAFF

clone_size: .
d_call: .
v_call: TRBV7-3
j_call: TRBJ1-6
cdr3_nt: TGTGCCAGCAGCTTAAACGTCTTAGGAAGGCCCCGACTTTCCTCCTATAATTCACCCCTCCACTTT
cdr3_aa: CASSLNVLGRPRLSSYNSPLHF

clone_size: .
d_call: TRBD1
v_call: TRBV11-3
j_call: TRBJ2-2
cdr3_nt: TGTGCCAGCAGCTCGATGACAGGGTCGGACACCGGGGAGCTGTTTTTT
cdr3_aa: CASSSMTGSDTGELFF

clone_size: .
d_call: .
v_call: TRBV6-1
j_call: TRBJ1-5
cdr3_nt: TGTGCCAGCAGCAGGGGCGCCGACAATCAGCCCCAGCATTTT
cdr3_aa: CASSRGADNQPQHF

clone_size: .
d_call: TRBD1
v_call: TRBV6-4
j_call: TRBJ1-2
cdr3_nt: TGTGCCAGCAGTGAGTTAACACAGGGGGTTGACTACACCTTC
cdr3_aa: CASSELTQGVDYTF

clone_size: .
d_call: .
v_call: TRBV6-1
j_call: TRBJ2-3
cdr3_nt: TGTGCCAGCCGAGAGACAGTCAGCACAGATACGCAGTATTTT
cdr3_aa: CASRETVSTDTQYF

clone_size: .
d_call: .
v_call: TRBV7-9
j_call: TRBJ2-1
cdr3_nt: TGTGCCAGCAGCATCATAGACAATGAGCAGTTCTTC
cdr3_aa: CASSIIDNEQFF

clone_size: .
d_call: .
v_call: TRBV14
j_call: TRBJ1-1
cdr3_nt: TGTGCCAGCAGCCAAGTTTGGGGGGGATCGTCGAACACTGAAGCTTTCTTT
cdr3_aa: CASSQVWGGSSNTEAFF

clone_size: .
d_call: .
v_call: TRBV5-6
j_call: TRBJ1-1
cdr3_nt: TGTGCCAGCAGCTGGCAGGGGCCCCATCCAGAAGCTTTCTTT
cdr3_aa: CASSWQGPHPEAFF

clone_size: .
d_call: .
v_call: TRBV6-1
j_call: TRBJ2-7
cdr3_nt: TGTGCCAGCAGTGACGAACTTGACGGACGCTACGAGCAGTACTTC
cdr3_aa: CASSDELDGRYEQYF

clone_size: .
d_call: TRBD2
v_call: TRBV19
j_call: TRBJ2-2
cdr3_nt: TGTGCCAGTAAACCGGGGCCGGGACTAGCGGGGGTCGGGGAGCTGTTTTTT
cdr3_aa: CASKPGPGLAGVGELFF

clone_size: .
d_call: .
v_call: TRBV18
j_call: TRBJ2-5
cdr3_nt: TGTGCCAGCTCACCATACTCAGGGAGTTTGGAGACCCAGTACTTC
cdr3_aa: CASSPYSGSLETQYF

clone_size: .
d_call: .
v_call: TRBV7-9
j_call: TRBJ1-1
cdr3_nt: TGTGCCAGCAGCTTCGACAGGGAAGCTTTCTTT
cdr3_aa: CASSFDREAFF

clone_size: few
d_call: .
v_call: TRBV4-2
j_call: TRBJ1-6
cdr3_nt: TGTGCCAGCAGCCAAGCTTACAGTGCGGGAGCACCCCTCCACTTT
cdr3_aa: CASSQAYSAGAPLHF

clone_size: .
d_call: .
v_call: TRBV19
j_call: TRBJ1-5
cdr3_nt: TGTGCCAGTAGACGGACTACTAGCAATCAGCCCCAGCATTTT
cdr3_aa: CASRRTTSNQPQHF

clone_size: .
d_call: .
v_call: TRBV7-2
j_call: TRBJ2-7
cdr3_nt: TGTGCCAGCAGCTTGTGGACAGCGGTGGGGGAGCAGTACTTC
cdr3_aa: CASSLWTAVGEQYF

clone_size: .
d_call: .
v_call: TRBV5-8
j_call: TRBJ1-4
cdr3_nt: TGTGCCAGCAGCGATCGACAGAGAATTAATGAAAAACTGTTTTTT
cdr3_aa: CASSDRQRINEKLFF

clone_size: .
d_call: .
v_call: TRBV15
j_call: TRBJ2-3
cdr3_nt: TGTGCCACTAGGGAACAGACCTCAAGCACAGATACGCAGTATTTT
cdr3_aa: CATREQTSSTDTQYF

clone_size: .
d_call: TRBD1
v_call: TRBV11-1
j_call: TRBJ2-2
cdr3_nt: TGTGCCACCTCTTACAGGGGGCTAAGGTCCCTGCCCGGGGAGCTGTTTTTT
cdr3_aa: CATSYRGLRSLPGELFF

clone_size: .
d_call: .
v_call: TRBV2
j_call: TRBJ2-5
cdr3_nt: TGTGCCAGCATGGACGTCCAACGAGAGACCCAGTACTTC
cdr3_aa: CASMDVQRETQYF

clone_size: .
d_call: .
v_call: TRBV10-2
j_call: TRBJ2-7
cdr3_nt: TGCGCCAGCAGTACGCAGTCCTACGAGCAGTACTTC
cdr3_aa: CASSTQSYEQYF

clone_size: .
d_call: TRBD1
v_call: TRBV30
j_call: TRBJ1-6
cdr3_nt: TGTGCCGGGCGGGACAGCTATTCACCCCTCCACTTT
cdr3_aa: CAGRDSYSPLHF

clone_size: .
d_call: .
v_call: TRBV19
j_call: TRBJ1-5
cdr3_nt: TGTGCCAGTAGTCCCTGGGGGGGGGATCAGCCCCAGCATTTT
cdr3_aa: CASSPWGGDQPQHF

clone_size: .
d_call: .
v_call: TRBV30
j_call: TRBJ2-7
cdr3_nt: TGTGCCTGGAGCCCGGGATTTAGCTCCTACGAGCAGTACTTC
cdr3_aa: CAWSPGFSSYEQYF

clone_size: .
d_call: .
v_call: TRBV19
j_call: TRBJ1-2
cdr3_nt: TGTGCCAGTAGTCGAGGAGGACAGCCCTATGGCTACACCTTC
cdr3_aa: CASSRGGQPYGYTF

clone_size: .
d_call: .
v_call: TRBV18
j_call: TRBJ2-2
cdr3_nt: TGTGCCAGCTCACCACCAATCAGGGGGAACACCGGGGAGCTGTTTTTT
cdr3_aa: CASSPPIRGNTGELFF

clone_size: .
d_call: .
v_call: TRBV6-1
j_call: TRBJ1-1
cdr3_nt: TGTGCCAGCAGTGAATGGTTCAACACTGAAGCTTTCTTT
cdr3_aa: CASSEWFNTEAFF

clone_size: .
d_call: .
v_call: TRBV5-1
j_call: TRBJ1-2
cdr3_nt: TGCGCCAGCGCCTCAGGGGTTCCCCCCTATGGCTACACCTTC
cdr3_aa: CASASGVPPYGYTF

clone_size: .
d_call: .
v_call: TRBV5-1
j_call: TRBJ2-2
cdr3_nt: TGCGCCAGCAGCTTGATGGTAGGGGCCGGGGAGCTGTTTTTT
cdr3_aa: CASSLMVGAGELFF

clone_size: .
d_call: TRBD1
v_call: TRBV19
j_call: TRBJ2-7
cdr3_nt: TGTGCCAGTAGTATCGGACAGGGTCTCTACGAGCAGTACTTC
cdr3_aa: CASSIGQGLYEQYF

clone_size: .
d_call: .
v_call: TRBV30
j_call: TRBJ2-1
cdr3_nt: TGTGCCTGGATCGGCAGCTCCTACAATGAGCAGTTCTTC
cdr3_aa: CAWIGSSYNEQFF